The 9 T cell receptor beta chains in this list originate from one sample, sequenced in a study of T cells after yellow fever vaccination. From the 5' RACE reads, TCRdb called clonotypes with MiXCR, one entry per CDR3 protein. The table has 400,000 to 650,000 distinct CDR3 sequences, 21% seen once. Sequenced here: PBMCs, sampled approximately 22 days after the first yellow fever vaccination. These receptors came from a man aged 18 to 30 who received the YFV17D yellow fever vaccine.

This chain uses TRBV11-2 with TRBJ2-5; D not resolved. The CDR3 runs to 14 residues. V shed 2 bases and J shed 3 bases, with 10 bases lying between them. Germline CDR1 and CDR2: SGHAT and FQNNGV. The CDR3 region has the DNA TGTGCCAGCAGCTTACATGTCCCGAAAGAGACCCAGTACTTC. This gives the protein CASSLHVPKETQYF.

The chain joins TRBV4-3 to TRBJ1-4; 7 bases map to TRBD1. The CDR3 runs to 16 residues. From germline, CDR1 is LGHNA and CDR2 YSLEER. With 0 bases clipped from V and 3 bases from J, the junction kept 4 bases outside the gene matches. For the CDR3, the DNA is TGCGCCAGCAGCCAAGATGGCAGGGGGGCTAATGAAAAACTGTTTTTT. It codes for CASSQDGRGANEKLFF.

There are a few counts of this clonotype. V usage is TRBV5-1 and J usage is TRBJ2-1, with 8 bases aligning to TRBD2. Germline V lookup: CDR1 SGHRS, CDR2 YFSETQ. Germline trimming cut 0 bases from V and 8 bases from J; bases unmatched to any gene: 1. This CDR3 is built from 13 residues. CDR3 sequence reads: CASSLGAGDEQFF. The CDR3, as DNA: TGCGCCAGCAGCTTGGGAGCGGGGGATGAGCAGTTCTTC.

The rearrangement links TRBV5-4 to TRBJ2-5; no reliable D call. Trimming took off 0 bases at V and 4 bases at J, with 7 bases between the two ends. Germline CDR1 is SGHNT and CDR2 is YYREEE (reference sequence). The CDR3 is 13 residues long. The CDR3 region has the DNA TGTGCCAGCAGCTTGGACGGACCAGAGACCCAGTACTTC. Translation: CASSLDGPETQYF.

The chain carries TRBV30 and TRBJ2-7, with TRBD1 as a possible D gene (5 bases). Germline loops: CDR1 GTSNPN, CDR2 SVGIG (reference sequence). V was shortened by 4 bases and J by 4 bases, with 14 bases between the two germline ends. CDR3 length: 13 residues. The CDR3 coding sequence is TGTGCCTGGAATCCAGGGCCCTCGTACGAGCAGTACTTC. This encodes CAWNPGPSYEQYF.

This chain uses TRBV5-6 with TRBJ2-2, with a possible D match to TRBD1 (6 bases). Germline V lookup: CDR1 SGHDT, CDR2 YYEEEE. V lost 6 bases and J 4 bases, leaving 13 bases between the germline ends. The CDR3 runs 14 residues. CDR3 residues: CASIPRGSTGELFF. As DNA, the CDR3 is TGTGCCAGCATCCCCAGGGGAAGCACCGGGGAGCTGTTTTTT.

This clonotype has just a few counts. The J gene is TRBJ1-3, the V gene TRBV6-1; no clear D. This CDR3 is built from 16 residues. The germline V gene encodes CDR1 MNHNS and CDR2 SASEGT. V dropped 1 base and J dropped 2 bases, with 12 bases sitting between them. This chain's CDR3 is CASSEGHLGTGNTIYF. In nucleotides, the CDR3 is TGTGCCAGCAGTGAAGGGCATCTCGGGACTGGAAACACCATATATTTT.

This sequence joins TRBV5-1 and TRBJ2-1; 9 bases fit TRBD2. The junction had 5 bases not matched to a gene; V was cut back by 0 bases and J by 7 bases. Germline CDR1 is SGHRS and CDR2 is YFSETQ. CDR3 size: 15 residues. The CDR3 DNA sequence: TGCGCCAGCAGCTTGGGGGCTAGCGGGGTTAATGAGCAGTTCTTC. Translation: CASSLGASGVNEQFF. Based on the CDR3 plus reference TRBV5-1 and TRBJ2-1, the full variable domain is KAGVTQTPRYLIKTRGQQVTLSCSPISGHRSVSWYQQTPGQGLQFLFEYFSETQRNKGNFPGRFSGRQFSNSRSEMNVSTLELGDSALYLCASSLGASGVNEQFFGPGTRLTVL.

The chain couples TRBV28 to TRBJ2-5; the D gene is possibly TRBD1 (6 bases). The CDR3 runs to 14 residues. V was clipped by 3 bases and J by 5 bases, with 13 bases between them. Germline CDR1 MDHEN, CDR2 SYDVKM. The CDR3 protein is CASSFRHRVETQYF. DNA for the CDR3: TGTGCCAGCAGTTTCCGGCACAGGGTCGAGACCCAGTACTTC.